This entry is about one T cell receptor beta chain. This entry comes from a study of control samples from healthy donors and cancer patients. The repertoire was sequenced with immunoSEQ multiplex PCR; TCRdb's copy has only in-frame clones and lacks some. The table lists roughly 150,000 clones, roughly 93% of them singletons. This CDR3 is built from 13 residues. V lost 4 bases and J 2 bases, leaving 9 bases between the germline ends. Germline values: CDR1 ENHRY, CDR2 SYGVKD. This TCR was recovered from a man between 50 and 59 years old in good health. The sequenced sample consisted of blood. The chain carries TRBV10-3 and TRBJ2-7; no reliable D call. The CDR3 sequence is CAISGREAYEQYF. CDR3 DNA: TGTGCCATCAGTGGTAGGGAAGCCTACGAGCAGTACTTC.